Given below is one TCR beta chain in context. This clonotype was seen at least ten times. Its antigen target is currently unknown. No much larger clone is present one base from it, and per-base qualities are unavailable. The junction shows trimming of 4 bases on V and 6 bases on J, plus 12 bases between the germline ends. From cysteine to phenylalanine, the CDR3 is 13 amino acids long. Here the CDR3 DNA is all that survives: 39 bases in frame from base 1. Sequences SNHLY (CDR1) and FYNNEI (CDR2) are obtained from the germline V gene. The sample belongs to a study of regulatory T cells in long-lasting Graves disease (dated by TCRdb to the early 2020s). A note on the overall study: Patients with newly diagnosed Graves' disease had been on antithyroid drugs for under 3 months. The study took place in China and was registered as a clinical trial. This study used TCR sequencing and RNA sequencing of peripheral blood to compare persistent Graves' disease patients against newly diagnosed Graves' disease patients. A total of some 33 samples were covered by TCR sequencing, comprising some 13 persistent and around 20 newly diagnosed Graves' disease patients. Study-wide conclusions, independent of this receptor: Persistent disease showed preferential use of TRBV28, TRBJ1-2 and TRBJ2-5, whereas newly diagnosed disease favored TRBV20-1 and TRBJ2-1. Because the primary lesion, thyroid tissue, could not be accessed, the study looked at peripheral blood alone. Lower TCR Shannon entropy and fewer highly expanded clones were observed in persistent Graves' disease patients than in newly diagnosed patients, which suggested clonal expansion. The authors acknowledged the small sample size as a limitation that may reduce accuracy. Persistent patients shared more public clonotypes among themselves (under 3,000) than newly diagnosed patients did (about 900). Sequencing and analysis were restricted to the TCR beta chain.

Per the publication, the time point label means: newly diagnosed GD, antithyroid drugs for less than 3 months. For both TCR sequencing and RNA sequencing, RNA was extracted from PBMCs using TRIzol. Graves' disease was diagnosed according to American Thyroid Association guidelines. The patients came from an endocrinology department in Xi'an, China. From each patient, around 9 milliliters of peripheral blood was collected into an EDTA anticoagulant tube. Ficoll Paque Plus density gradient separation was used to isolate PBMCs, and no further T cell sorting was performed. An Agilent 2100 Bioanalyzer and agarose gel were used to check RNA quality, while a NanoDrop 2000 measured RNA concentration. Receptor amplification or capture employed multiplex PCR. Instrument on record: Illumina HiSeq 4000. TCR beta libraries were built with iRepertoire HTBI primers and Arm-PCR amplification of CDR3 regions. Gel purification was performed on PCR products prior to sequencing. The original methods were these. Across samples, fewer than 70 TRBV and roughly 15 TRBJ segments were identified and used for gene usage analysis of CDR3 amino acid clonotypes. Filtered high-quality paired reads were merged into contigs using COPE and FqMerger. BLAST was used to align contigs to IMGT TRBV, TRBD and TRBJ reference genes, and CDR3 was defined according to IMGT. Clonotypes above 0.1% frequency were classified as highly expanded clones. Repertoire diversity was measured by Shannon entropy, and V-J evenness by the Gini coefficient. A clonotype was considered public if more than one individual shared it. The public reads were reanalyzed by TCRdb: fastp trimming at Q25, MiXCR alignment, in-frame beta chains only. One record per CDR3 amino acid sequence lists the most common genes and DNA. In this record, the V and J calls reflect TCRdb's handling and not the investigators' own analysis. The sample contains 350,000 to 500,000 distinct CDR3 sequences, less than 20% of them found a single time. The top ten clonotypes cover around a tenth of the sample.

The same specimen was also included in a second study, on T cells in Graves' hyperthyroidism and ophthalmopathy. The second paper further reports: A patient counted as having stable Graves' hyperthyroidism if no progression to ophthalmopathy occurred over 18 months of follow-up. Hyperthyroidism patients were newly diagnosed, with disease duration under 2 months, and aged 18 to 65 years. Any patient with an uncontrolled infection, another autoimmune disease, pregnancy or lactation was excluded. Diagnoses relied on clinical symptoms, serum thyroxine and TRAb, thyroid ultrasound and orbital computed tomography. For the first round of RT-PCR on the TCR CDR3, the HTBI primer set was used together with the Qiagen OneStep RT-PCR kit. Most expanded thyroid clonotypes (frequency above 0.001) were also detected in blood, a finding suggesting that blood repertoires may reflect thyroid immune responses. Ophthalmopathy was separated from stable hyperthyroidism by a 13 V-J signature model, with around 88% sensitivity and roughly 84% specificity obtained in cross-validation and 80%/75% obtained in testing. During validation, the model predicted progression to ophthalmopathy a median of roughly 7.1 months ahead of onset, with roughly 65% sensitivity and 72% to 85% specificity. To identify distinguishing TCR V-J signatures, a discovery cohort of roughly 100 patients was used, comprising some 43 with Graves' ophthalmopathy and about 59 with stable Graves' hyperthyroidism. Prospective prediction of ophthalmopathy was tested in an independent validation cohort consisting of roughly 20 hyperthyroidism patients and some 16 patients who later progressed to ophthalmopathy. The approximately 100 discovery patients were randomly divided into training and test sets at a 7:3 ratio. In several Graves' hyperthyroidism patients, the study also compared T-cell repertoires from thyroid tissue with T-cell repertoires from blood. Following sampling, methimazole starting at 30 mg daily was given to hyperthyroidism patients, and high-dose intravenous methylprednisolone was given to ophthalmopathy patients. Libraries were constructed in a second round of multiplex PCR, after which size selection and purification were performed. Paired-end sequencing of the libraries was performed with 100 bp reads on an Illumina HiSeq2000. Raw data were processed with SOAPnuke, discarding reads with adapters, uncalled bases, mean Phred below 15, or no exact constant-primer or identifier match. COPE v1.2.5 was used to merge the high-quality paired reads, and each unique nucleotide sequence was defined as a clonotype. MiTCR v1.1 was used to align clonotypes to the IMGT TRBV, TRBD and TRBJ reference segments. The analysis was restricted to V-J combinations with a frequency above 0.0001, which together covered 99.2% of the repertoires. The TCS score was defined as F50 (clonal expansion) divided by E x V (chaos), with BLOSUM62-based TCRdist calculated between CDR3 peptides within each V-J. Welch's t-statistics and random forest reduced around 520 V-J features to around 14, which were used in a naive Bayes classifier (R e1071). No statistical method was used to fix the sample size in advance, and group allocation was not hidden from the investigators. According to the paper, TCR Vbeta CDR3 sequencing was carried out on 135 peripheral blood samples, which came from 40 to 45 ophthalmopathy, roughly 75 hyperthyroidism and about 17 progressor patients.

The sequence joins TRBV2 to TRBJ2-5; the D element might be TRBD1 or TRBD2, as each aligns at 5 bases. The sequence was collected from a young woman with Graves disease. Donor details come from another sample of the same person, matched by shared clones. Here the sequenced sample was peripheral blood mononuclear cells (PBMCs), taken at new diagnosis, from a patient treated with antithyroid drugs. CDR3 protein: CASSGGWTKTQYF. DNA sequence: TGTGCCAGCAGTGGGGGGTGGACCAAGACCCAGTACTTC. The entire variable domain, with the stretches around the CDR3 drawn from the reference TRBV2 and TRBJ2-5 proteins, is EPEVTQTPSHQVTQMGQEVILRCVPISNHLYFYWYRQILGQKVEFLVSFYNNEISEKSEIFDDQFSVERPDGSNFTLKIRSTKLEDSAMYFCASSGGWTKTQYFGPGTRLLVL.